This T cell receptor beta chain was identified during a study of graft-versus-host responses after intestinal transplantation. Plating of roughly 200,000 CFSE-labeled responder cells was done together with roughly 200,000 irradiated, violet-dye-labeled stimulator cells. CD4 and CD8 responders that proliferated in the reaction were FACS-sorted. Whole-study results and caveats: The marrow of recipients harbored GvH clones, and ileum or blood showed some of them first.

TCRdb's table, derived via immunoSEQ multiplex PCR, lists solely in-frame clones and lacks some. Of 20,000 to 25,000 clones detected, 50% to 65% appear once; the ten largest clones hold approximately 1%. This CDR3 is built from 16 residues. The sample here was alloreactive CD4+ T cells from a mixed lymphocyte reaction culture, taken before intestinal transplant. Regarding subset: CFSE-low proliferating T cells sorted from approximately six-day pre-transplant mixed lymphocyte reaction (GvH or HvG direction). The chain combines TRBV21-1 with TRBJ2-4; the listed D gene, TRBD2, was not tested against the DNA. TRBV21-1 corresponds to a pseudogene. This clonotype was sampled from a human patient who received an intestinal transplant. The CDR3 DNA reads as TGTGCCAGCAGCAAAGGCCAGGGAGGGACCAAAAACATTCAGTACTTC. This translates into CASSKGQGGTKNIQYF.